The rows below give T cell receptor beta chains drawn from one sample of a study of blood T cell repertoires in COVID-19. Measured with immunoSEQ multiplex PCR; TCRdb has only the in-frame clones, and not every one. The data hold fewer than 70,000 clones, with approximately 86% observed a single time. The sample was peripheral blood. These receptors originate from a woman in her sixties or seventies with acute or convalescent COVID-19. Both conserved end residues are part of each CDR3. The D gene is left open where the match is weak. Rows may omit the clone size; those that give it use once, few, many or a size class.

length: 13
J: TRBJ1-1
V: TRBV27
D: -
size: once
CDR3: CASSMMIGTEAFF
DNA: TGTGCCAGCAGTATGATGATCGGGACTGAAGCTTTCTTT

length: 14
J: TRBJ2-7
V: TRBV7-3
D: -
size: once
CDR3: CASSQLAGSYEQYF
DNA: TGTGCCAGCTCTCAGTTGGCGGGCTCCTACGAGCAGTACTTC

length: 14
J: TRBJ2-1
V: TRBV27
D: TRBD2
size: -
CDR3: CASRGLAGGYEQFF
DNA: TGTGCCAGCAGGGGACTAGCGGGGGGCTATGAGCAGTTCTTC

length: 18
J: TRBJ2-6
V: TRBV7-8
D: TRBD1
size: -
CDR3: CASSLVGTGSSGANVLTF
DNA: TGTGCCAGCAGCTTAGTGGGGACAGGGAGCTCTGGGGCCAACGTCCTGACTTTC

length: 17
J: TRBJ1-2
V: TRBV30
D: TRBD1
size: -
CDR3: CARRSGTGMRKNYGYTF
DNA: TGTGCCCGAAGGAGCGGGACAGGGATGAGGAAGAACTATGGCTACACCTTC

length: 13
J: TRBJ2-5
V: TRBV29-1
D: -
size: -
CDR3: CSVDEFVRGTQYF
DNA: TGCAGCGTTGATGAGTTTGTAAGGGGGACCCAGTACTTC

length: 16
J: TRBJ2-5
V: TRBV7-2
D: TRBD1
size: -
CDR3: CASSLEGQGGGETQYF
DNA: TGTGCCAGCAGCTTAGAGGGACAGGGGGGTGGAGAGACCCAGTACTTC

length: 14
J: TRBJ1-4
V: TRBV5-1
D: -
size: -
CDR3: CASSFGGSNEKLFF
DNA: TGCGCCAGCAGTTTCGGCGGATCTAATGAAAAACTGTTTTTT

length: 15
J: TRBJ1-3
V: TRBV10-2
D: -
size: few
CDR3: CASSEGGAVGNTIYF
DNA: TGCGCCAGCAGTGAGGGGGGGGCTGTTGGAAACACCATATATTTT

length: 17
J: TRBJ2-1
V: TRBV2
D: TRBD2
size: few
CDR3: CASRSFRTSGVYNEQFF
DNA: TGTGCCAGCAGGTCTTTCAGGACTAGCGGAGTTTACAATGAGCAGTTCTTC

length: 17
J: TRBJ1-3
V: TRBV7-6
D: TRBD1
size: -
CDR3: CASSVEGAFGSGNTIYF
DNA: TGTGCCAGCAGCGTAGAGGGGGCTTTCGGCTCTGGAAACACCATATATTTT

length: 13
J: TRBJ1-6
V: TRBV2
D: TRBD1
size: few
CDR3: CASRGQLNSPLHF
DNA: TGTGCCAGCAGGGGACAGCTAAATTCACCCCTCCACTTT

length: 17
J: TRBJ2-1
V: TRBV2
D: TRBD2
size: -
CDR3: CASSERRGGRATNEQFF
DNA: TGTGCCAGCAGTGAGCGGCGGGGCGGGAGGGCCACCAATGAGCAGTTCTTC

length: 15
J: TRBJ1-5
V: TRBV4-1
D: TRBD1
size: -
CDR3: CASSLDGQVSQPQHF
DNA: TGCGCCAGCAGCCTAGATGGACAGGTCAGCCAGCCCCAGCATTTT

length: 20
J: TRBJ2-3
V: TRBV24-1
D: -
size: -
CDR3: CATSDPEGGGPTFSTDTQYF
DNA: TGTGCCACCAGTGACCCCGAGGGGGGGGGCCCTACCTTTAGCACAGATACGCAGTATTTT

length: 14
J: TRBJ2-3
V: TRBV5-1
D: -
size: once
CDR3: CASSSPGDTDTQYF
DNA: TGCGCCAGCAGCTCGCCGGGGGACACAGATACGCAGTATTTT

length: 14
J: TRBJ2-7
V: TRBV2
D: TRBD1
size: few
CDR3: CASKFGTGGSEQYF
DNA: TGTGCCAGCAAATTCGGGACAGGGGGAAGCGAGCAGTACTTC

length: 13
J: TRBJ2-2
V: TRBV5-1
D: TRBD1
size: -
CDR3: CASRTGNTGELFF
DNA: TGCGCCAGCCGGACAGGGAACACCGGGGAGCTGTTTTTT

length: 15
J: TRBJ2-7
V: TRBV11-2
D: TRBD1
size: -
CDR3: CASSILQGMDYEQYF
DNA: TGTGCCAGCAGCATCCTACAGGGGATGGACTACGAGCAGTACTTC

length: 17
J: TRBJ1-4
V: TRBV6-1
D: TRBD1
size: -
CDR3: CASSDPGQGANNEKLFF
DNA: TGTGCCAGCAGTGACCCGGGACAGGGGGCGAATAATGAAAAACTGTTTTTT

length: 17
J: TRBJ1-5
V: TRBV2
D: -
size: -
CDR3: CASRLQVLLHSNQPQHF
DNA: TGTGCCAGCAGGCTACAGGTACTATTACATAGCAATCAGCCCCAGCATTTT

length: 12
J: TRBJ2-3
V: TRBV6-5
D: TRBD2
size: -
CDR3: CAIGGGTDTQYF
DNA: TGTGCCATTGGGGGGGGCACAGATACGCAGTATTTT

length: 15
J: TRBJ1-3
V: TRBV11-3
D: -
size: -
CDR3: CASSLESGTGNTIYF
DNA: TGTGCCAGCAGCTTAGAATCCGGGACAGGAAACACCATATATTTT

length: 15
J: TRBJ2-3
V: TRBV10-1
D: TRBD2
size: -
CDR3: CASSELAGPTDTQYF
DNA: TGCGCCAGCAGTGAACTAGCGGGACCCACAGATACGCAGTATTTT

length: 15
J: TRBJ1-4
V: TRBV11-2
D: -
size: -
CDR3: CASSLTTGMGEKLFF
DNA: TGTGCCAGCAGCTTAACCACAGGGATGGGTGAAAAACTGTTTTTT

length: 13
J: TRBJ2-5
V: TRBV5-1
D: -
size: -
CDR3: CASSRGTEETQYF
DNA: TGCGCCAGCAGCCGGGGGACTGAAGAGACCCAGTACTTC

length: 13
J: TRBJ1-3
V: TRBV19
D: -
size: -
CDR3: CASTETVGNTIYF
DNA: TGTGCCAGTACCGAGACAGTAGGAAACACCATATATTTT

length: 11
J: TRBJ1-2
V: TRBV30
D: -
size: -
CDR3: CAWVFNYGYTF
DNA: TGTGCCTGGGTCTTTAACTATGGCTACACCTTC

length: 17
J: TRBJ2-2
V: TRBV7-2
D: -
size: -
CDR3: CASSSRWAGANTGELFF
DNA: TGTGCCAGCAGCTCCCGTTGGGCAGGGGCTAACACCGGGGAGCTGTTTTTT

length: 15
J: TRBJ1-5
V: TRBV3-1/TRBV3-2
D: -
size: -
CDR3: CASSRDRGGNQPQHF
DNA: TGTGCCAGCAGTCGGGACCGGGGAGGGAATCAGCCCCAGCATTTT

length: 14
J: TRBJ1-6
V: TRBV18
D: TRBD1
size: -
CDR3: CASSTDRGLSPLHF
DNA: TGTGCCAGCTCAACGGACAGGGGGCTCTCACCCCTCCACTTT

length: 15
J: TRBJ1-4
V: TRBV28
D: -
size: few
CDR3: CASSLSGGGNEKLFF
DNA: TGTGCCAGCAGTTTAAGTGGGGGGGGTAATGAAAAACTGTTTTTT

length: 16
J: TRBJ2-7
V: TRBV10-1
D: TRBD1
size: -
CDR3: CASSEPGTGKTYEQYF
DNA: TGCGCCAGCAGTGAGCCGGGGACAGGGAAGACCTACGAGCAGTACTTC

length: 12
J: TRBJ1-1
V: TRBV7-9
D: TRBD1
size: -
CDR3: CASSLIGGDAFF
DNA: TGTGCCAGCAGCTTAATAGGGGGCGACGCTTTCTTT

length: 14
J: TRBJ1-1
V: TRBV5-1
D: -
size: -
CDR3: CASSRGRGNTEAFF
DNA: TGCGCCAGCAGCCGTGGCAGGGGGAACACTGAAGCTTTCTTT

length: 15
J: TRBJ1-4
V: TRBV7-9
D: -
size: -
CDR3: CASRLSGGINEKLFF
DNA: TGTGCCAGCAGGTTGAGTGGAGGTATTAATGAAAAACTGTTTTTT

length: 15
J: TRBJ2-7
V: TRBV7-3
D: -
size: -
CDR3: CASSLTGGTSGEQYF
DNA: TGTGCCAGCAGCTTAACGGGAGGTACCTCGGGTGAGCAGTACTTC

length: 15
J: TRBJ1-6
V: TRBV3-1/TRBV3-2
D: TRBD1
size: -
CDR3: CASSGNRGIGSPLHF
DNA: TGTGCCAGCAGCGGAAACAGGGGTATCGGTTCACCCCTCCACTTT

length: 14
J: TRBJ1-2
V: TRBV5-6
D: -
size: -
CDR3: CASSLGRGRYGYTF
DNA: TGTGCCAGCAGCTTGGGACGAGGCCGCTATGGCTACACCTTC

length: 19
J: TRBJ1-4
V: TRBV21-1
D: -
size: -
CDR3: CASSKATAGREATNEKLFF
DNA: TGTGCCAGCAGCAAAGCCACGGCAGGGCGGGAGGCAACTAATGAAAAACTGTTTTTT

length: 16
J: TRBJ2-7
V: TRBV11-2
D: -
size: once
CDR3: CASSPHRGRTSYEQYF
DNA: TGTGCCAGCAGCCCACACCGGGGGAGGACATCCTACGAGCAGTACTTC

length: 15
J: TRBJ2-1
V: TRBV10-2
D: TRBD1
size: -
CDR3: CASRPGQGASNEQFF
DNA: TGCGCCAGCAGGCCGGGACAGGGGGCGTCGAATGAGCAGTTCTTC

length: 16
J: TRBJ1-3
V: TRBV6-1
D: TRBD1
size: -
CDR3: CASREYGQVSGNTIYF
DNA: TGTGCCAGCAGGGAATACGGACAGGTCTCTGGAAACACCATATATTTT

length: 13
J: TRBJ2-1
V: TRBV2
D: -
size: once
CDR3: CASSRTAYNEQFF
DNA: TGTGCCAGCAGTCGGACAGCCTACAATGAGCAGTTCTTC

length: 13
J: TRBJ2-1
V: TRBV6-5
D: TRBD2
size: once
CDR3: CASRLASGNEQFF
DNA: TGTGCCAGCAGACTAGCGAGTGGGAATGAGCAGTTCTTC

length: 13
J: TRBJ1-2
V: TRBV2
D: -
size: -
CDR3: CASSGQGYYGYTF
DNA: TGTGCCAGCAGCGGGCAGGGTTACTATGGCTACACCTTC

length: 14
J: TRBJ1-2
V: TRBV19
D: -
size: once
CDR3: CASSIVNTNYGYTF
DNA: TGTGCCAGTAGTATTGTTAACACTAACTATGGCTACACCTTC

length: 15
J: TRBJ1-2
V: TRBV7-2
D: -
size: -
CDR3: CASSLVSRQQYGYTF
DNA: TGTGCCAGCAGCTTAGTTTCTAGACAGCAGTATGGCTACACCTTC

length: 20
J: TRBJ1-4
V: TRBV15
D: TRBD1
size: -
CDR3: CATSNRRQGATTRTNEKLFF
DNA: TGTGCCACCAGCAATAGGCGTCAGGGGGCTACCACCCGGACTAATGAAAAACTGTTTTTT

length: 13
J: TRBJ1-1
V: TRBV19
D: -
size: once
CDR3: CASSIEFGTEAFF
DNA: TGTGCCAGTAGTATAGAGTTCGGGACAGAAGCTTTCTTT

length: 13
J: TRBJ1-5
V: TRBV3-1/TRBV3-2
D: TRBD1
size: -
CDR3: CASSQQGGQPQHF
DNA: TGTGCCAGCAGCCAACAGGGGGGTCAGCCCCAGCATTTT

length: 15
J: TRBJ1-1
V: TRBV11-2
D: -
size: -
CDR3: CASSWLGRGNTEAFF
DNA: TGTGCCAGCTCCTGGCTTGGCCGAGGGAACACTGAAGCTTTCTTT

length: 15
J: TRBJ2-2
V: TRBV3-1/TRBV3-2
D: TRBD1
size: -
CDR3: CASSRTGQGTGELFF
DNA: TGTGCCAGCAGCCGGACGGGACAGGGCACCGGGGAGCTGTTTTTT

length: 15
J: TRBJ1-1
V: TRBV4-1
D: -
size: -
CDR3: CASDPRGVGWGAAFF
DNA: TGCGCCAGTGACCCCCGGGGGGTAGGCTGGGGCGCAGCTTTCTTT

length: 14
J: TRBJ2-3
V: TRBV23-1
D: TRBD2
size: few
CDR3: CASSPTRGTDTQYF
DNA: TGCGCCAGCAGTCCAACGCGGGGGACAGATACGCAGTATTTT

length: 17
J: TRBJ1-4
V: TRBV9
D: TRBD1
size: -
CDR3: CASSVDQGEGTNEKLFF
DNA: TGTGCCAGCAGCGTAGATCAGGGGGAAGGCACTAATGAAAAACTGTTTTTT

length: 15
J: TRBJ1-2
V: TRBV19
D: -
size: -
CDR3: CASSIAGTRNYGYTF
DNA: TGTGCCAGTAGTATTGCGGGGACGAGGAACTATGGCTACACCTTC